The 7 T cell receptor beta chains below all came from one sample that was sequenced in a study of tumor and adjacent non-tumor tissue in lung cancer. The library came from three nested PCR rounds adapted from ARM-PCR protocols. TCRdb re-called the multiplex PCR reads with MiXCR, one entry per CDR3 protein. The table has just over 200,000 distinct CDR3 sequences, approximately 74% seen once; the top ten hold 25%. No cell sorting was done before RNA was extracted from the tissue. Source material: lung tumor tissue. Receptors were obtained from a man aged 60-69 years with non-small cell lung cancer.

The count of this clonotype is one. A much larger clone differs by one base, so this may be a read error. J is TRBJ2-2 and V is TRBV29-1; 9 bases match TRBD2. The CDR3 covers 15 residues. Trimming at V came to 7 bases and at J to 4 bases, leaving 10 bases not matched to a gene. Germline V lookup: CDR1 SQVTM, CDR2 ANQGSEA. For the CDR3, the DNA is TGCAGCGGTGATCGGGCTAGCGGGATCACCGGGGAGCTGTTTTTT. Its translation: CSGDRASGITGELFF.

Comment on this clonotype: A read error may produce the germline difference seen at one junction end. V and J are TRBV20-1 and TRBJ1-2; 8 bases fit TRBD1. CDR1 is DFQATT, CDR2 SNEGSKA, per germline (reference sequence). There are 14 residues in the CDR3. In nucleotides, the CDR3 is TGCAGTGATAGAGGGGACAGGTCCTTCTATGGCTACGCCTTC. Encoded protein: CSDRGDRSFYGYAF.

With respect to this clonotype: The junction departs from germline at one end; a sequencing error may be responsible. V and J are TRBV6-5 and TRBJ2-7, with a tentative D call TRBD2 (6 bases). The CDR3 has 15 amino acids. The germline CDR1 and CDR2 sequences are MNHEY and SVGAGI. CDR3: CSSRPQLSEGYEQYF. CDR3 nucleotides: TGTTCCAGCAGGCCTCAACTGTCGGAGGGCTACGAGCAGTACTTT.

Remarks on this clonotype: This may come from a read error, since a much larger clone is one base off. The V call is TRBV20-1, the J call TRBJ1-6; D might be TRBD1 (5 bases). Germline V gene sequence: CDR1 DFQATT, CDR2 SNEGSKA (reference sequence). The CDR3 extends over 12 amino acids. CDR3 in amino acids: CNAKTSGSPLHF. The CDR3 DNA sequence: TGCAATGCAAAGACATCAGGGTCACCCCTCCACTTT.

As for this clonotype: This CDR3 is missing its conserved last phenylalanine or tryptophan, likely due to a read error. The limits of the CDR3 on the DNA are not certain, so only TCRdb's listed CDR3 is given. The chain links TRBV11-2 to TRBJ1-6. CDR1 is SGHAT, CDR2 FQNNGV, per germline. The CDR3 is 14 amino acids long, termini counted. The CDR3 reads CASSFGVGNSPLHS.

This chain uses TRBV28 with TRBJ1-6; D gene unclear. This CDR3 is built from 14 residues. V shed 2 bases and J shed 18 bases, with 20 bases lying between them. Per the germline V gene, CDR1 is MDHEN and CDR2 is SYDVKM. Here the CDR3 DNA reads TGTGCCAGCAGTTTAGCACAAGCGACTTCAGCCTACCACTTT. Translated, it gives CASSLAQATSAYHF.

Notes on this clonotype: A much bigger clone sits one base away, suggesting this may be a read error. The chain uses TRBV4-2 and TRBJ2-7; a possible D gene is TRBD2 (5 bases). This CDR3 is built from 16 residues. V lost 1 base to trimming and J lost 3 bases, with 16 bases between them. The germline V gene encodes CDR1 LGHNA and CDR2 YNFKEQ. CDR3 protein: CASSQAVVGVDYEQYF. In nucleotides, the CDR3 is TGTGCCAGCAGCCAAGCTGTAGTGGGAGTGGACTACGAGCAGTACTTC.